Below, 31 T cell receptor beta chains from the same sample are listed, as sequenced in a study of T cells after yellow fever vaccination (dated by TCRdb to 2018 to 2020). What this sample's treatment or condition label stands for: live attenuated yellow fever vaccine strain. Library preparation used 5' RACE. The instrument was an Illumina HiSeq 2500. TCRdb passed the public sequencing reads through fastp at Q25 and MiXCR, retaining productive beta sequences. For every CDR3 protein sequence, its rows merge into one entry that carries the most common genes and DNA. The sample table shows roughly 120,000 distinct CDR3 sequences, and roughly 7.9% are seen once. The top ten constitute approximately 2.7% of the sample. This material consisted of CD4+ T cells sorted from PBMCs, taken 35 to 50 days after the first yellow fever vaccination. The receptor source for this set is a man aged 18 to 29 who received the YFV17D yellow fever vaccine.

This clonotype was seen ten or more times. The genes are TRBV5-1 and TRBJ1-1, with 9 positions matching TRBD1. CDR3 length: 15 amino acids. J lost 7 bases, V lost 4 bases, and 11 bases had no gene match. Germline loops: CDR1 SGHRS, CDR2 YFSETQ. CDR3 protein: CASSPGQGVANEAFF. The CDR3 DNA reads as TGCGCCAGCAGCCCGGGACAGGGCGTTGCCAATGAAGCTTTCTTT.

This clonotype appeared many times. This sequence joins TRBV6-2 or TRBV6-3 and TRBJ2-7; possible D gene TRBD2, 5 bases. Germline V gene sequence: CDR1 MNHEY, CDR2 SVGEGT. Trimming cost V 6 bases and J 3 bases, with 18 bases left between them. There are 15 residues in the CDR3. The CDR3 DNA is TGTGCCAGCAGCCGGGATTTCCCCACCTTCTACGAGCAGTACGTC. Its protein product is CASSRDFPTFYEQYV.

This clonotype was picked up many times. This chain uses TRBV2 with TRBJ1-1; D is perhaps TRBD1 (5 bases). Looked up from germline, CDR1 is SNHLY and CDR2 is FYNNEI. The CDR3 contains 15 residues. Trimming took 8 bases from V and 0 from J, leaving 16 bases between them. CDR3 amino acids: CASSSRAGMNTEAFF. For the CDR3, the DNA is TGTGCCAGCTCGAGTCGGGCAGGGATGAACACTGAAGCTTTCTTT.

The table lists this clonotype with many counts. The chain has TRBV10-3 and TRBJ1-5, with TRBD1 as a possible D gene (6 bases). Between the trimmed V and J ends, which lost 5 bases and 4 bases, there was a span of 15 bases. There are 15 residues in the CDR3. Germline loops: CDR1 ENHRY, CDR2 SYGVKD. CDR3 sequence reads: CAISLNGTRNQPQHF. CDR3 DNA: TGTGCCATCAGTTTAAATGGGACAAGGAATCAGCCCCAGCATTTT.

The CDR3 DNA sequence: TGTGCCAGCAGCCATCGTCGGGGACAGAGTCCTATCTTGAACACCGGGGAGCTGTTTTTT. It encodes CASSHRRGQSPILNTGELFF. The V call is TRBV6-2 or TRBV6-3, the J call TRBJ2-2, with 7 bases matching TRBD1. In germline, CDR1 is MNHEY, CDR2 SVGEGT. This CDR3 is 20 amino acids long. J gave up 1 base and V 6 bases, and 20 bases lay outside the gene matches.

This clonotype was counted many times. This chain links TRBV12-3 or TRBV12-4 with TRBJ2-3; D call uncertain. CDR3 length equals 15 residues. Trimming left V 3 bases short and J 4 bases short, with 14 bases between. The CDR3 is CASSFAASRPDTQYF. CDR3 DNA: TGTGCCAGCAGTTTTGCAGCTTCTCGACCAGATACGCAGTATTTT.

This clonotype was counted ten times or more. The gene calls are TRBV18 and TRBJ2-6, with D possibly being TRBD2 (5 bases). Trimming stripped 6 bases from V and 4 bases from J, with 10 bases between. The germline gives CDR1 KGHSH, CDR2 LQKENI. The CDR3 has 14 residues. In DNA, the CDR3 is TGTGCCAGCTCCCGGGAATCCGGGGCCAACGTCCTGACTTTC. As protein: CASSRESGANVLTF.

In its sample, this clonotype was seen many times. The chain couples TRBV24-1 to TRBJ2-3, with 8 bases matching TRBD1. The CDR3 is 15 residues long. Germline V gene lookup returns CDR1 KGHDR and CDR2 SFDVKD. V was clipped by 3 bases and J by 5 bases; unmatched bases: 6. Written as DNA, the CDR3 is TGTGCCACCAGTGATCCCAGGGGGCCGGGAGATACGCAGTATTTT. This gives the protein CATSDPRGPGDTQYF.

This clonotype was seen ten or more times. An end of the junction differs from the germline gene, which may be a read error. V usage is TRBV20-1 and J usage is TRBJ2-3, with TRBD2 matching over 8 bases. CDR1 DFQATT and CDR2 SNEGSKA come from the germline V gene (reference sequence). There are 16 residues in the CDR3. The CDR3 protein is CSARVSSGGSTDTQYF. The CDR3 DNA sequence: TGCAGTGCGAGAGTATCCAGCGGGGGCAGCACAGATACGCAGTATTTT.

In nucleotides, the CDR3 is TGTGCCAGCTCACCAGACAGAACCTACGAGCAGTACTTC. Translation: CASSPDRTYEQYF. The chain is built from TRBV18 and TRBJ2-7; possibly TRBD1 for D (5 bases). The CDR3 has 13 amino acids. V lost 2 bases to trimming and J lost 2 bases, with 7 bases between them. Germline values: CDR1 KGHSH, CDR2 LQKENI. The whole variable domain, filled in from reference TRBV18 and TRBJ2-7, reads NAGVMQNPRHLVRRRGQEARLRCSPMKGHSHVYWYRQLPEEGLKFMVYLQKENIIDESGMPKERFSAEFPKEGPSILRIQQVVRGDSAAYFCASSPDRTYEQYFGPGTRLTVT.

The chain recombines TRBV5-1 with TRBJ2-5; D not resolved. The CDR3 extends over 15 amino acids. CDR1 is SGHRS, CDR2 YFSETQ, per germline. The ends were cut back, 9 bases at V and 5 bases at J, with 23 bases in the middle. In nucleotides, the CDR3 is TGCGCCACCGAAGGTGGTGACCCCCGTTGGGAGACCCAGTACTTC. Residues: CATEGGDPRWETQYF.

The sample holds many counts of this clonotype. CDR3 residues: CASSPGLSSGANVLTF. Written as DNA, the CDR3 is TGTGCCAGCAGCCCGGGGCTTAGCTCTGGGGCCAACGTCCTGACTTTC. The chain is built from TRBV7-7 and TRBJ2-6, with D perhaps assigned TRBD1 or TRBD2 (5 bases each). The CDR3 is 16 residues long. Per the germline V gene, CDR1 is SSHAT and CDR2 is FNYEAQ (reference sequence). With 5 bases removed from V and 0 bases from J, the gap between germline ends came to 11 bases.

This clonotype has at least ten counts. The chain carries TRBV25-1 and TRBJ2-7, with D uncertain. The CDR3 is 12 amino acids. In germline, CDR1 is MGHDK, CDR2 SYGVNS. With 5 bases removed from V and 1 base from J, the gap between germline ends came to 6 bases. CDR3: CASSMDSYEQYF. The CDR3 coding sequence is TGTGCCAGCAGTATGGATTCCTACGAGCAGTACTTC.

The chain links TRBV11-3 to TRBJ2-3, with D maybe TRBD1 (6 bases). Trimming stripped 4 bases from V and 4 bases from J, with 12 bases between. The germline gives CDR1 SGHNT, CDR2 YENEEA. The length of the CDR3 is 14 residues. The DNA for the CDR3 is TGTGCCAGCAGCTCCAACAGGGCCTCAGATACGCAGTATTTT. Amino acids: CASSSNRASDTQYF.

This clonotype appeared many times. V and J are TRBV6-5 and TRBJ1-2, with 8 bases lining up with TRBD1. V was pared by 7 bases and J by 3 bases, with 4 bases of the junction left unmatched. This CDR3 spans 13 amino acids. Germline V gives CDR1 MNHEY, CDR2 SVGAGI. The CDR3: CASTRTGYYGYTF. CDR3 sequence (DNA): TGTGCCAGCACCAGGACAGGGTACTATGGCTACACCTTC.

This clonotype was seen many times. The chain has TRBV7-2 and TRBJ2-5; the D gene is possibly TRBD1 (6 bases). This CDR3 contains 15 residues. Germline V gives CDR1 SGHTA, CDR2 FQGNSA. The V end was cut by 5 bases, the J end by 1 base, with 14 bases between. The CDR3 DNA follows: TGTGCCAGCAGCGGAAGGACAGCAACCCAAGAGACCCAGTACTTC. This translates into CASSGRTATQETQYF.

This clonotype was seen more than once but under ten times. This chain joins TRBV20-1 and TRBJ1-5, with D uncertain. Trimming removed 3 bases at V and 5 bases at J, with 11 bases between. The CDR3 has 13 residues. The germline gives CDR1 DFQATT, CDR2 SNEGSKA (reference sequence). The CDR3 loop is CSASPSYDQPQHF. CDR3 nucleotide sequence: TGCAGTGCTAGCCCGAGCTATGATCAGCCCCAGCATTTT.

This clonotype was counted ten times or more. The V call is TRBV20-1, the J call TRBJ2-7; D not certain. The CDR3 covers 14 residues. V was shortened by 0 bases and J by 2 bases, with 11 bases between the two germline ends. Germline CDR1 reads DFQATT; CDR2 reads SNEGSKA (reference sequence). The CDR3 coding sequence is TGCAGTGCTAGAGATGGGCAGTATACCTACGAGCAGTACTTC. The encoded protein is CSARDGQYTYEQYF.

At least ten counts were recorded for this clonotype. This chain uses TRBV7-2 with TRBJ2-1; D gene unclear. CDR1 is SGHTA and CDR2 is FQGNSA in the germline V gene. The V end was cut by 3 bases, the J end by 5 bases, with 11 bases between. The CDR3 contains 14 residues. The CDR3 loop is CASSLDPSHNEQFF. In DNA form, the CDR3 reads TGTGCCAGCAGCTTGGACCCGAGCCACAATGAGCAGTTCTTC.

The CDR3 region is CASSLTYGGQETQYF. The CDR3 nucleotides are TGTGCCAGCAGCTTGACTTACGGGGGCCAAGAGACCCAGTACTTC. This rearrangement joins TRBV7-6 to TRBJ2-5; a weak D match, TRBD2 (6 bases). Germline CDR1 and CDR2: SGHVS and FNYEAQ. The CDR3 totals 15 residues. V dropped 3 bases and J dropped 1 base, with 12 bases sitting between them.

In this sample, this clonotype turned up many times. The chain has TRBV14 and TRBJ2-5, with no clear D. CDR1 is SGHDN and CDR2 is FVKESK in the germline V gene. This CDR3 has 12 amino acids. The V gene lost 4 bases and the J gene lost 5 bases, with 8 bases spanning the gap. This chain's CDR3 is CASSRGRETQYF. Here the CDR3 DNA reads TGTGCCAGCAGCCGGGGTCGGGAGACCCAGTACTTC.

This clonotype has at least ten counts. This sequence joins TRBV5-1 and TRBJ1-1; tentatively, D is TRBD1 (6 bases). CDR3 size: 13 residues. Germline V lookup: CDR1 SGHRS, CDR2 YFSETQ. The ends were cut back, 2 bases at V and 4 bases at J, with 9 bases in the middle. The CDR3 is CASSFSGATEAFF. DNA for the CDR3: TGCGCCAGCAGCTTTTCAGGGGCCACTGAAGCTTTCTTT.

The table lists this clonotype with a few counts. The V call is TRBV4-2, the J call TRBJ2-5; no clear D gene. The CDR3 is made up of 14 amino acids. Germline assignment: CDR1 LGHNA and CDR2 YNFKEQ. V lost 2 bases to trimming and J lost 7 bases, with 14 bases between them. CDR3 DNA: TGTGCCAGCAGCCAATCGGACCGGCCCGGGACCCAGTACTTC. This translates into CASSQSDRPGTQYF.

This clonotype showed up many times. This rearrangement joins TRBV20-1 to TRBJ2-3, with D unresolved. The germline CDR1 and CDR2 sequences are DFQATT and SNEGSKA (reference sequence). The CDR3 sequence is 15 residues long. Trimming shortened V by 2 bases and J by 1 base, and 13 bases separated the two germline ends. CDR3 amino acids: CSARSFARGTDTQYF. CDR3 nucleotide sequence: TGCAGTGCTAGATCGTTCGCCAGAGGCACAGATACGCAGTATTTT.

At least ten counts were recorded for this clonotype. The chain carries TRBV5-1 and TRBJ1-6; no definite D call. Trimming left V 4 bases short and J 3 bases short, with 17 bases between. The V gene's germline CDR1 is SGHRS and CDR2 YFSETQ. The CDR3 extends over 17 amino acids. The CDR3 DNA is TGCGCCAGCAGCACCAACCCAGGAAGCCACTATAATTCACCCCTCCACTTT. Translating it yields CASSTNPGSHYNSPLHF. The full variable domain, completed using reference TRBV5-1 and TRBJ1-6, is KAGVTQTPRYLIKTRGQQVTLSCSPISGHRSVSWYQQTPGQGLQFLFEYFSETQRNKGNFPGRFSGRQFSNSRSEMNVSTLELGDSALYLCASSTNPGSHYNSPLHFGNGTRLTVT.

This clonotype was seen many times. The chain recombines TRBV7-2 with TRBJ1-3; the D gene is possibly TRBD1 (5 bases). The CDR3 contains 17 residues. Per the germline V gene, CDR1 is SGHTA and CDR2 is FQGNSA. Trimming took off 5 bases at V and 4 bases at J, with 21 bases between the two ends. CDR3 coding DNA: TGTGCCAGCAGCCCTAGTAGTAGGGGCGCAGCCGGAAACACCATATATTTT. Protein: CASSPSSRGAAGNTIYF.

This clonotype has a count of ten or more. The V gene is TRBV3-1, the J gene TRBJ1-6; 9 bases align to TRBD1. Germline CDR1 and CDR2: LGHDT and YNNKEL (reference sequence). Trimming took 4 bases from V and 3 from J; bases not matched to a gene: 7. CDR3 size: 17 residues. Written as DNA, the CDR3 is TGTGCCAGCAGCCCGGGTACAGGGGGCTTCTATAATTCACCCCTCCACTTT. Translated, it gives CASSPGTGGFYNSPLHF.

In this sample, this clonotype turned up many times. The J gene is TRBJ2-1, the V gene TRBV7-3; D may match TRBD1 or TRBD2 (6 bases each). Trimming left V 5 bases short and J 1 base short, with 12 bases between. The CDR3 is 15 residues long. Germline V lookup: CDR1 SGHTA, CDR2 FQGTGA. Here the CDR3 reads CASSPGGASYNEQFF. DNA of the CDR3: TGTGCCAGCAGCCCCGGGGGCGCTTCCTACAATGAGCAGTTCTTC.

This clonotype was counted many times. The chain links TRBV2 to TRBJ1-5, with D tentatively TRBD1 (5 bases). Germline CDR1 is SNHLY and CDR2 is FYNNEI. Trimming took off 8 bases at V and 7 bases at J, with 12 bases between the two ends. The CDR3 is 12 residues long. The CDR3 protein is CASAGGNQPQHF. The CDR3 bases are TGTGCCAGCGCGGGGGGGAACCAGCCCCAGCATTTT.

This clonotype was seen at least ten times. The chain couples TRBV20-1 to TRBJ2-7; a weak D match, TRBD2 (6 bases). This CDR3 has 12 residues. Germline V gene lookup returns CDR1 DFQATT and CDR2 SNEGSKA (reference sequence). Trimming took off 3 bases at V and 3 bases at J, with 9 bases between the two ends. CDR3 DNA sequence: TGCAGTGCTAGCGGGGGTCTCTACGAGCAGTACTTC. It specifies CSASGGLYEQYF.

There are many counts of this clonotype. The genes are TRBV7-9 and TRBJ2-1; D gene unclear. Trimming pared 5 bases from V and 4 bases from J, leaving 3 bases between. This CDR3 has 11 amino acids. Germline assignment: CDR1 SEHNR and CDR2 FQNEAQ (reference sequence). CDR3 residues: CASSNYNEQFF. The CDR3 DNA reads TGTGCCAGCAGCAATTACAATGAGCAGTTCTTC.